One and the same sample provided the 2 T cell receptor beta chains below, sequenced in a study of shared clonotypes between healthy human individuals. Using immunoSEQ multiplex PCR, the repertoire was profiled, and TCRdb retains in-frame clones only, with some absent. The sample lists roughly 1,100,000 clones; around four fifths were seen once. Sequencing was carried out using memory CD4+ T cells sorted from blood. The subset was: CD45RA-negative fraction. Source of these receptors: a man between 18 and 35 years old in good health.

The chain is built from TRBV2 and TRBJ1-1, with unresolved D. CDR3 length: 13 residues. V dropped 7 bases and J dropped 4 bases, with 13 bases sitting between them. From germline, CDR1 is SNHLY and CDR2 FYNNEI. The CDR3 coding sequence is TGTGCCAGCAAGAGGGAGGGTTCCACTGAAGCTTTCTTT. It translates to CASKREGSTEAFF.

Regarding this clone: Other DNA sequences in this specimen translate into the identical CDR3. CDR3 DNA sequence: TGTGCCAGCTCACCCGAAGATACGCAGTATTTT. This translates into CASSPEDTQYF. The chain links TRBV18 to TRBJ2-3, with D hard to call. Trimming stripped 3 bases from V and 5 bases from J, with 3 bases between. Germline V gene lookup returns CDR1 KGHSH and CDR2 LQKENI. The CDR3 is 11 amino acids. Together with reference TRBV18 and TRBJ2-3, the CDR3 gives the full variable domain: NAGVMQNPRHLVRRRGQEARLRCSPMKGHSHVYWYRQLPEEGLKFMVYLQKENIIDESGMPKERFSAEFPKEGPSILRIQQVVRGDSAAYFCASSPEDTQYFGPGTRLTVL.